This T cell receptor beta chain was retrieved from a study of OX40 agonist ivuxolimab in advanced cancers. The protocol was immunoSEQ multiplex PCR, while the TCRdb copy is restricted to in-frame clones and leaves out a portion. Here the sample spans roughly 57,000 clones, just under 80% being singletons. The ends lost 3 bases at V and 2 bases at J; junction bases unmatched: 12. Germline CDR1 and CDR2: LNHDA and SQIVND (reference sequence). The CDR3 runs to 19 residues. The receptor was derived from an adult with an advanced solid tumor such as melanoma, head and neck, liver or kidney cancer. The V gene is TRBV19, the J gene TRBJ2-6, with 8 bases aligning to TRBD2. Material: CD4+ or CD8+ T cells sorted from blood, obtained in a trial of the OX40 agonist ivuxolimab. CDR3 nucleotides: TGTGCCAGTAGTATGGGAGGAGCGGGAGAGGTAACTGGGGCCAACGTCCTGACTTTC. Amino acid sequence: CASSMGGAGEVTGANVLTF.